These 26 T cell receptor beta chains were all obtained from the same sample, sequenced in a study of blood T cell repertoires in COVID-19. Clones were sequenced by immunoSEQ multiplex PCR, and TCRdb holds only the in-frame ones, with some missing. This sample has about 150,000 clones, with 75% to 90% found just once. The sequenced sample consisted of peripheral blood. The receptor set was obtained from a man aged 18-30 years with COVID-19, enrolled during active disease.

The chain joins TRBV4-1 to TRBJ1-2, with 7 bases matching TRBD1. Germline CDR1 is MGHRA and CDR2 is YSYEKL. V lost 1 base and J lost 4; bases outside the gene matches: 9. The CDR3 loop spans 16 amino acids. The CDR3 sequence is CASSQGDYRDSYGYTF. The CDR3 coding sequence is TGCGCCAGCAGCCAAGGCGATTACAGGGACAGCTATGGCTACACCTTC.

The rearrangement uses TRBV5-1 and TRBJ2-3; 11 bases are a match to TRBD2. This CDR3 has 14 amino acids. The V gene's germline CDR1 is SGHRS and CDR2 YFSETQ. V gave up 7 bases and J gave up 4 bases; unmatched junction bases: 5. The CDR3 DNA follows: TGCGCCAGCGTAAGGACTAGCGGGTCAGATACGCAGTATTTT. It yields the protein CASVRTSGSDTQYF.

This rearrangement joins TRBV5-6 to TRBJ2-5; TRBD1 might be the D (6 bases). V was pared by 4 bases and J by 1 base, with 17 bases between. Germline CDR1 SGHDT, CDR2 YYEEEE. The CDR3 sequence is 16 residues long. The CDR3, as DNA: TGTGCCAGCAGCACAACAGGGAAGGTTAGCCAAGAGACCCAGTACTTC. It translates to CASSTTGKVSQETQYF.

The chain joins TRBV7-9 to TRBJ2-1; 12 bases line up with TRBD1. The CDR3 sequence is 16 residues long. Germline lookup yields CDR1 SEHNR and CDR2 FQNEAQ (reference sequence). Trimming cost V 5 bases and J 8 bases; bases outside gene matches: 10. DNA for the CDR3: TGTGCCAGCAGCCTCCGGGGACAGGGGGCGTTCGATGAGCAGTTCTTC. Its translation is CASSLRGQGAFDEQFF. The full variable domain, its missing parts supplied by reference TRBV7-9 and TRBJ2-1, is DTGVSQNPRHKITKRGQNVTFRCDPISEHNRLYWYRQTLGQGPEFLTYFQNEAQLEKSRLLSDRFSAERPKGSFSTLEIQRTEQGDSAMYLCASSLRGQGAFDEQFFGPGTRLTVL.

This chain uses TRBV6-5 with TRBJ2-7, with D hard to call. The CDR3 covers 11 residues. The germline V and J ends were trimmed by 6 bases and 3 bases, with 6 bases remaining between them. The germline V gene encodes CDR1 MNHEY and CDR2 SVGAGI. The DNA for the CDR3 is TGTGCCAGCAGCCGAGACTACGAGCAGTACTTC. Translated: CASSRDYEQYF.

The genes are TRBV6-6 and TRBJ2-7; TRBD2 agrees at 9 bases. Looked up from germline, CDR1 is MNHNY and CDR2 is SVGAGI (reference sequence). The CDR3 extends over 15 amino acids. With 2 bases clipped from V and 6 bases from J, the junction kept 8 bases outside the gene matches. The CDR3 loop is CASSYVLAGATEQYF. The CDR3 DNA reads as TGTGCCAGCAGTTACGTGTTAGCGGGAGCGACCGAGCAGTACTTC.

A single count supports this clone. The rearrangement uses TRBV7-9 and TRBJ2-7; D is possibly TRBD1 (6 bases). Germline V gene sequence: CDR1 SEHNR, CDR2 FQNEAQ (reference sequence). Trimming left V 8 bases short and J 0 bases short, with 17 bases between. This CDR3 comprises 15 residues. CDR3 residues: CASAIMQGHSYEQYF. For the CDR3, the DNA is TGTGCCAGCGCTATAATGCAGGGGCACTCCTACGAGCAGTACTTC.

This clone has a single count. This sequence joins TRBV6-2 or TRBV6-3 and TRBJ1-2; 12 positions match TRBD1. Germline CDR1 reads MNHEY; CDR2 reads SVGEGT. This CDR3 spans 15 amino acids. The ends lost 6 bases at V and 8 bases at J; junction bases unmatched: 10. The DNA for the CDR3 is TGTGCCAGCAGCAACCGGGGACAGGGGGCGCGGGGCTACACCTTC. Translating gives CASSNRGQGARGYTF.

This chain joins TRBV28 and TRBJ1-6, with D tentatively TRBD1 (6 bases). Deletions cut 2 bases from V and 7 bases from J, with 9 bases between. This CDR3 has 14 amino acids. Per germline, CDR1 MDHEN and CDR2 SYDVKM. The CDR3 coding sequence is TGTGCCAGCAGTTTAAAGGGGGTGAATTCACCCCTCCACTTT. Its protein product is CASSLKGVNSPLHF.

The CDR3, as DNA: TGCGCCAGCAGCCGCAATGTAGGGACAGGGGGCTCCGGGGAGCTGTTTTTT. Translated, it gives CASSRNVGTGGSGELFF. The chain recombines TRBV4-1 with TRBJ2-2; 12 positions agree with TRBD1. CDR1 is MGHRA, CDR2 YSYEKL, per germline. Losses at the gene ends were 4 bases for V and 6 bases for J; bases not matched to a gene: 9. CDR3 length equals 17 residues.

CDR3 residues: CSASSPPLHF. CDR3 bases: TGCAGTGCTAGCAGTCCACCCCTCCACTTT. The chain carries TRBV20-1 and TRBJ1-6; D is uncertain. Trimming removed 3 bases at V and 11 bases at J, with 5 bases between. This CDR3 has 10 residues. Germline CDR1 is DFQATT and CDR2 is SNEGSKA (reference sequence).

The chain is built from TRBV3-1 (or the pseudogene TRBV3-2) and TRBJ2-2; 9 bases are a match to TRBD2. J lost 7 bases, V lost 3 bases, and 9 bases had no gene match. The CDR3 sequence is 16 residues long. The germline gives CDR1 LGHDT, CDR2 YNNKEL (reference sequence). CDR3 DNA sequence: TGTGCCAGCAGCCACCTGGCTAGCGGGACTAGCGGGGAGCTGTTTTTT. Its protein product is CASSHLASGTSGELFF.

This sequence joins TRBV7-2 and TRBJ2-3; 9 nucleotides match TRBD1. There are 15 residues in the CDR3. Germline CDR1 reads SGHTA; CDR2 reads FQGNSA. The junction had 5 bases not matched to a gene; V was cut back by 1 base and J by 6 bases. The CDR3 loop is CASSLDRGQYDTQYF. For the CDR3, the DNA is TGTGCCAGCAGCTTAGACAGGGGGCAATACGATACGCAGTATTTT.

The chain combines TRBV2 with TRBJ1-2; 8 bases fit TRBD1. The V gene's germline CDR1 is SNHLY and CDR2 FYNNEI. The V segment lost 6 bases and the J segment 5 bases; nucleotides outside the gene matches: 8. The CDR3 extends over 14 amino acids. The CDR3 DNA follows: TGTGCCAGCAGCTTCGGACAGGGAAAATATGGCTACACCTTC. Translation gives CASSFGQGKYGYTF.

The V gene is TRBV7-3, the J gene TRBJ2-1; 7 bases map to TRBD2. Looked up from germline, CDR1 is SGHTA and CDR2 is FQGTGA. This CDR3 contains 17 residues. Trimming took 2 bases from V and 2 from J; bases not matched to a gene: 9. The CDR3 DNA is TGTGCCAGCAGCTTATCGTCGGGAGGCCCCCCCTACAATGAGCAGTTCTTC. Translated, it gives CASSLSSGGPPYNEQFF.

This chain links TRBV6-2 or TRBV6-3 with TRBJ2-5, with a possible D match to TRBD1 (5 bases). CDR1 and CDR2 from the germline V gene are MNHEY and SVGEGT. V lost 3 bases to trimming and J lost 5 bases, with 10 bases between them. The CDR3 has 13 amino acids. CDR3 DNA sequence: TGTGCCAGCAGTTATGGGGCCTGGGAGACCCAGTACTTC. Translation gives CASSYGAWETQYF.

This chain joins TRBV27 and TRBJ2-7, with 10 bases matching TRBD1. The CDR3 is 17 residues long. CDR1 is MNHEY, CDR2 SMNVEV, per germline (reference sequence). V lost 5 bases and J lost 0; bases outside the gene matches: 10. The DNA for the CDR3 is TGTGCCAGCAGTCTGAAAACGGGACAGGGGTTCTCCTACGAGCAGTACTTC. Its protein product is CASSLKTGQGFSYEQYF.

This chain uses TRBV19 with TRBJ2-4; 7 nucleotides agree with TRBD2. The CDR3 loop spans 17 amino acids. The J segment lost 4 bases and the V segment lost 1 base, leaving 10 bases of the junction unmatched. CDR1 is LNHDA and CDR2 is SQIVND in the germline V gene (reference sequence). The CDR3 DNA reads TGTGCCAGTAGTATAGGGGGAGGGCCGGGAAGGAAAAACATTCAGTACTTC. It encodes CASSIGGGPGRKNIQYF.

This clone has more than one count but fewer than ten. The rearrangement links TRBV9 to TRBJ2-5; 8 nucleotides align to TRBD1. The CDR3 totals 15 residues. Germline V gene sequence: CDR1 SGDLS, CDR2 YYNGEE. Trimming cost V 2 bases and J 5 bases; bases outside gene matches: 8. CDR3 loop: CASSVQGAIEETQYF. CDR3 nucleotide sequence: TGTGCCAGCAGCGTCCAGGGGGCTATAGAGGAGACCCAGTACTTC.

This sequence joins TRBV5-6 and TRBJ1-3; a possible D gene is TRBD1 (5 bases). The CDR3 extends over 16 amino acids. V was trimmed by 4 bases and J by 0 bases, leaving 14 bases between them. Germline V CDR1 and CDR2: SGHDT, YYEEEE. The CDR3 reads CASSLGQGFSGNTIYF. CDR3 coding DNA: TGTGCCAGCAGCCTTGGGCAGGGATTCTCTGGAAACACCATATATTTT.

This clone was counted between two and nine times. As DNA, the CDR3 is TGCGCCAGCAGCCAAGGCAGGCTCTCGAATTCACCCCTCCACTTT. This gives the protein CASSQGRLSNSPLHF. V gene TRBV4-3 combines with J gene TRBJ1-6, with D unclear. The V end was cut by 1 base, the J end by 7 bases, with 11 bases between. This CDR3 is 15 amino acids long. The germline gives CDR1 LGHNA, CDR2 YSLEER.

The chain employs TRBV6-6 and TRBJ2-1, with 7 bases aligning to TRBD1. Germline loops: CDR1 MNHNY, CDR2 SVGAGI (reference sequence). The CDR3 sequence is 16 residues long. J gave up 3 bases and V 4 bases, and 9 bases lay outside the gene matches. In DNA form, the CDR3 reads TGTGCCAGCAGTTTAAACCGGGACAGAATCTACAATGAGCAGTTCTTC. This gives the protein CASSLNRDRIYNEQFF.

In regard to this clone: Distinct nucleotide sequences in the sample also encode this CDR3. The V gene is TRBV6-5, the J gene TRBJ2-2; D gene uncertain. Trimming took 0 bases from V and 5 from J, leaving 7 bases between them. The germline V gene has CDR1 MNHEY and CDR2 SVGAGI. The CDR3 spans 14 residues. CDR3 DNA sequence: TGTGCCAGCAGTTACTCTGGCGGTACCGGGGAGCTGTTTTTT. This translates into CASSYSGGTGELFF.

Points on this clone: The CDR3 does not end in the conserved phenylalanine or tryptophan, so this is likely a read error. The limits of the CDR3 on the DNA are not certain, so only TCRdb's listed CDR3 is given. This chain links TRBV10-3 with TRBJ2-7; the D segment call TRBD2 is taken from the table without a DNA check. CDR1 is ENHRY and CDR2 is SYGVKD in the germline V gene. The CDR3 has 9 residues if both end residues are counted. This CDR3 is CAPGEQPEN.

The genes are TRBV29-1 and TRBJ1-2; no clear D gene. The germline CDR1 and CDR2 sequences are SQVTM and ANQGSEA. V lost 5 bases to trimming and J lost 4 bases, with 8 bases between them. The CDR3 loop spans 11 amino acids. The CDR3 spells CSVLLSYGYTF. CDR3 coding DNA: TGCAGCGTTCTGTTGAGCTATGGCTACACCTTC.

In regard to this clone: The limits of the CDR3 on the DNA are not certain, so only TCRdb's listed CDR3 is given. The chain combines TRBV2 with TRBJ1-4; the table assigns TRBD1, which was not confirmed against the DNA. Germline V gives CDR1 SNHLY, CDR2 FYNNEI. The CDR3 sequence runs 14 residues, both termini included. The CDR3 protein is CASSVARGNEKLLF.